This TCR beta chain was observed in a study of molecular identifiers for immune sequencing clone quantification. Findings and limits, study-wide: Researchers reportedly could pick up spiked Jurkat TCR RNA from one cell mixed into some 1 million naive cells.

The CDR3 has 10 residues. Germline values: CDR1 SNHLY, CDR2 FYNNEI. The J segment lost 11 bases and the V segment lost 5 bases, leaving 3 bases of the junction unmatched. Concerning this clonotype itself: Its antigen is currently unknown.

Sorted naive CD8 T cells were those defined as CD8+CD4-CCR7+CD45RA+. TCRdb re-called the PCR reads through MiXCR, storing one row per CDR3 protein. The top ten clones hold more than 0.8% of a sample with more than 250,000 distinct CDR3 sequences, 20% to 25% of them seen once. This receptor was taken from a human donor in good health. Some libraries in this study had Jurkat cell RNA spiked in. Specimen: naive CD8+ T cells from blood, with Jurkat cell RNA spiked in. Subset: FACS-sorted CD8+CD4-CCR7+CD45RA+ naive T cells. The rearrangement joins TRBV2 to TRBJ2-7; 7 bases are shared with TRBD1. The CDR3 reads CASSNRGEYF. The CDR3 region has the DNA TGTGCCAGCAGTAACAGGGGAGAGTACTTC.